In this sample, the clone carrying this T cell receptor (beta chain) turned up once. This same CDR3 is encoded by further DNA sequences in the sample. The data originate from a study of blood T cell repertoires in COVID-19. Libraries were prepared by immunoSEQ multiplex PCR; TCRdb keeps only in-frame clonotypes and omits some of them. The table includes roughly 140,000 clones, approximately 89% detected once. CDR3 size: 15 residues. The germline CDR1 and CDR2 sequences are SGHAT and FQDESV (reference sequence). V lost 1 base, J lost 2 bases, and 6 bases lay in between. The sequence was obtained from a human donor in a cohort sampled during active COVID-19. Source material: peripheral blood. This chain joins TRBV11-1 and TRBJ2-6, with D maybe TRBD2 (5 bases). The CDR3 spells CASSLEGAGANVLTF. CDR3 DNA: TGTGCCAGCAGCTTAGAGGGAGCTGGGGCCAACGTCCTGACTTTC.